Given below is one TCR beta chain in context. What it recognizes is unknown. The TCR beta library used iRepertoire HTBI primers with Arm-PCR amplification of CDR3. TCRdb reprocessed the multiplex PCR reads via MiXCR and lists one record per CDR3 protein. The table records about 430,000 distinct CDR3 sequences, under 25% of them present only once. Time point here: persistent/refractory GD, antithyroid drugs over 5 years with positive TRAb. PBMC RNA served as the TCR library source. The data derive from a study of regulatory T cells in long-lasting Graves disease. Study-level information: Treatment with antithyroid drugs for over 5 years, together with positive TSH receptor antibodies, meant persistent Graves' disease. Findings of the study overall: Analyses excluded thyroid tissue, covering peripheral blood alone. In persistent patients, shared public clonotypes (more than 2,500) outnumbered those in new patients (roughly 1,000).

This clonotype was sampled from a female donor with Graves disease. The sequencing used peripheral blood mononuclear cells (PBMCs), collected when the disease was refractory, from a patient treated with antithyroid drugs.

The CDR3: CSARDPTGISYEQYF. The CDR3 DNA reads as TGCAGTGCTAGAGATCCCACAGGGATATCCTACGAGCAGTACTTC. V usage is TRBV20-1 and J usage is TRBJ2-7, with D perhaps matching TRBD1 (6 bases). Trimming shortened V by 0 bases and J by 1 base, and 13 bases separated the two germline ends. Germline V gene sequence: CDR1 DFQATT, CDR2 SNEGSKA (reference sequence). The CDR3 contains 15 residues.